These 27 T cell receptor beta chains were all obtained from the same sample, sequenced in a study of blood T cells in healthy people across ages. With a J-beta primer mix and a sample-barcoded 5' primer, a second PCR ran about 7 to 12 cycles. TCRdb reprocessed the 5' RACE reads via MiXCR and lists one record per CDR3 protein. In the table there are around 2 million distinct CDR3 sequences, around 42% of which are singletons. Sample: blood. The receptors shown here come from a human donor in good health.

This clonotype appeared a few times. This chain uses TRBV3-1 with TRBJ2-4; the match to TRBD1 covers 8 bases. The CDR3 loop spans 14 amino acids. V shed 4 bases, J shed 8 bases, and the junction held 7 bases outside the gene matches. The V gene's germline CDR1 is LGHDT and CDR2 YNNKEL (reference sequence). The CDR3 is CASSRRQGLDIQYF. The CDR3, as DNA: TGTGCCAGCAGCCGCCGACAGGGGTTGGACATTCAGTACTTC.

This sequence joins TRBV20-1 and TRBJ2-7, with a weak D call TRBD2 (7 bases). Germline V lookup: CDR1 DFQATT, CDR2 SNEGSKA (reference sequence). The CDR3 totals 15 residues. V dropped 3 bases and J dropped 3 bases, with 18 bases sitting between them. The CDR3 region has the DNA TGCAGTGCTAGGGGAGGGACACAACCCTTCTACGAGCAGTACTTC. The encoded protein is CSARGGTQPFYEQYF.

The gene calls are TRBV12-3 or TRBV12-4 and TRBJ2-1; 9 nucleotides agree with TRBD1. The length of the CDR3 is 16 residues. J lost 8 bases, V lost 4 bases, and 12 bases had no gene match. For the CDR3, the DNA is TGTGCCAGCAGTTCTAGGGCCCTTGACAGGGGGTATGAGCAGTTCTTC. Amino acid sequence: CASSSRALDRGYEQFF.

The gene calls are TRBV28 and TRBJ1-1, with D possibly being TRBD1 (6 bases). V was clipped by 6 bases and J by 8 bases, with 13 bases between them. The CDR3 sequence is 12 residues long. CDR1 MDHEN and CDR2 SYDVKM come from the germline V gene. CDR3 residues: CASRPLDREAFF. The CDR3 DNA sequence: TGTGCCAGCAGACCCCTTGACAGGGAAGCTTTCTTT. Full variable domain (missing parts from reference TRBV28 and TRBJ1-1): DVKVTQSSRYLVKRTGEKVFLECVQDMDHENMFWYRQDPGLGLRLIYFSYDVKMKEKGDIPEGYSVSREKKERFSLILESASTNQTSMYLCASRPLDREAFFGQGTRLTVV.

The V gene is TRBV18, the J gene TRBJ1-1; tentatively, D is TRBD1 (5 bases). V was clipped by 3 bases and J by 0 bases, with 11 bases between them. The germline V gene encodes CDR1 KGHSH and CDR2 LQKENI. The length of the CDR3 is 15 residues. CDR3 in amino acids: CASSPAGLLNTEAFF. Written as DNA, the CDR3 is TGTGCCAGCTCACCTGCAGGGCTGTTGAACACTGAAGCTTTCTTT. The full variable domain, in which reference TRBV18 and TRBJ1-1 provide the parts outside the CDR3, is NAGVMQNPRHLVRRRGQEARLRCSPMKGHSHVYWYRQLPEEGLKFMVYLQKENIIDESGMPKERFSAEFPKEGPSILRIQQVVRGDSAAYFCASSPAGLLNTEAFFGQGTRLTVV.

The chain joins TRBV20-1 to TRBJ2-1, with D tentatively TRBD1 or TRBD2 (7 bases each). The CDR3 extends over 16 amino acids. The germline V gene has CDR1 DFQATT and CDR2 SNEGSKA (reference sequence). V dropped 0 bases and J dropped 10 bases, with 22 bases sitting between them. DNA of the CDR3: TGCAGTGCTAGAGATCCCCGACAGGGAGGGCCTCGGGAGCAGTTCTTC. As protein: CSARDPRQGGPREQFF.

V usage is TRBV5-1 and J usage is TRBJ1-5; the D is unclear. The CDR3 covers 15 residues. V shed 1 base and J shed 5 bases, with 13 bases lying between them. Germline loops: CDR1 SGHRS, CDR2 YFSETQ. DNA for the CDR3: TGCGCCAGCAGCTTGATTCTAGATGAGTATCAGCCCCAGCATTTT. It yields the protein CASSLILDEYQPQHF.

This chain uses TRBV2 with TRBJ2-3; a possible D gene is TRBD2 (5 bases). The germline CDR1 and CDR2 sequences are SNHLY and FYNNEI. The CDR3 is 14 residues long. V lost 4 bases and J lost 3, with 11 bases in between. The CDR3 protein is CASSVWTPTDTQYF. DNA of the CDR3: TGTGCCAGCAGTGTCTGGACTCCTACAGATACGCAGTATTTT.

This clonotype was found a few times. J is TRBJ2-6 and V is TRBV29-1; no clear D gene. CDR3 length equals 13 residues. Looked up from germline, CDR1 is SQVTM and CDR2 is ANQGSEA. Deletions cut 3 bases from V and 0 bases from J, with 3 bases between. CDR3 protein: CSVDYSGANVLTF. Here the CDR3 DNA reads TGCAGCGTTGATTACTCTGGGGCCAACGTCCTGACTTTC.

The chain has TRBV12-3 or TRBV12-4 and TRBJ1-1; a weak D match, TRBD1 (6 bases). CDR3 length: 13 residues. V was pared by 6 bases and J by 5 bases, with 13 bases between. In nucleotides, the CDR3 is TGTGCCAGCAGAACAGGGTTTATGACTGAAGCTTTCTTT. This translates into CASRTGFMTEAFF.

This clonotype came up a few times. V usage is TRBV4-3 and J usage is TRBJ1-2; unclear D gene. This CDR3 has 14 residues. Per the germline V gene, CDR1 is LGHNA and CDR2 is YSLEER. Trimming pared 0 bases from V and 4 bases from J, leaving 9 bases between. The CDR3 nucleotides read TGCGCCAGCAGCCAAGATCCAGTAAGCTATGGCTACACCTTC. Residues: CASSQDPVSYGYTF.

The gene calls are TRBV29-1 and TRBJ2-1, with D hard to call. CDR1 is SQVTM, CDR2 ANQGSEA, per germline. This CDR3 comprises 12 residues. The ends were cut back, 4 bases at V and 4 bases at J, with 8 bases in the middle. CDR3 in DNA: TGCAGCGTTGTGCGAGAATACAATGAGCAGTTCTTC. Translating it yields CSVVREYNEQFF.

In its sample, this clonotype was seen many times. The CDR3 is CASSSTNQPQHF. The CDR3 DNA is TGTGCCAGCAGCTCTACAAATCAGCCCCAGCATTTT. This chain joins TRBV7-2 and TRBJ1-5; D not resolved. CDR1 is SGHTA, CDR2 FQGNSA, per germline. The CDR3 is made up of 12 amino acids. Trimming stripped 4 bases from V and 4 bases from J, with 5 bases between.

V is TRBV7-2 and J is TRBJ1-5; TRBD1 might be the D (5 bases). V dropped 5 bases and J dropped 8 bases, with 13 bases sitting between them. Germline CDR1 is SGHTA and CDR2 is FQGNSA. This CDR3 spans 13 amino acids. This CDR3 reads CASSRTAGEPQHF. The CDR3 nucleotides are TGTGCCAGCAGCAGGACGGCGGGGGAGCCCCAGCATTTT.

This sequence joins TRBV7-2 and TRBJ2-7; D unclear. The V and J ends lost 1 base and 0 bases respectively, with 10 bases between them. The CDR3 runs 15 residues. Germline CDR1 SGHTA, CDR2 FQGNSA. The CDR3 sequence: CASSLVARNSYEQYF. The CDR3 DNA is TGTGCCAGCAGCTTAGTCGCCCGGAACTCCTACGAGCAGTACTTC. Together with reference TRBV7-2 and TRBJ2-7, the CDR3 gives the full variable domain: GAGVSQSPSNKVTEKGKDVELRCDPISGHTALYWYRQSLGQGLEFLIYFQGNSAPDKSGLPSDRFSAERTGGSVSTLTIQRTQQEDSAVYLCASSLVARNSYEQYFGPGTRLTVT.

CDR3 amino acids: CASSQVLSYEQYF. In DNA form, the CDR3 reads TGTGCCAGCAGTCAAGTCCTCTCCTACGAGCAGTACTTC. V is TRBV12-3 or TRBV12-4 and J is TRBJ2-7; no reliable D call. The CDR3 runs to 13 residues. Between the trimmed V and J ends, which lost 5 bases and 0 bases, there was a span of 8 bases.

V is TRBV7-9 and J is TRBJ1-2, with a possible D match to TRBD1 (5 bases). The length of the CDR3 is 13 residues. V lost 8 bases and J lost 2, with 12 bases in between. From germline, CDR1 is SEHNR and CDR2 FQNEAQ (reference sequence). CDR3 coding DNA: TGTGCCAGCGGGACGGCCTCGAACTATGGCTACACCTTC. Translating gives CASGTASNYGYTF.

This clonotype was detected only a few times. The rearrangement uses TRBV7-8 and TRBJ2-7, with unresolved D. Germline assignment: CDR1 SGHVS and CDR2 FQNEAQ. CDR3 size: 14 residues. The ends were cut back, 1 base at V and 1 base at J, with 8 bases in the middle. CDR3 nucleotide sequence: TGTGCCAGCAGCTTAGTTAGGCTTTCCTACGAGCAGTACTTC. This encodes CASSLVRLSYEQYF.

The rearrangement links TRBV7-3 to TRBJ1-4; 9 bases fit TRBD1. Germline values: CDR1 SGHTA, CDR2 FQGTGA. V trimming: 4 bases; J trimming: 8 bases; junction bases outside the gene matches: 8. The CDR3 extends over 15 amino acids. CDR3 sequence: CASSSTGGLGEKLFF. CDR3 coding DNA: TGTGCCAGCAGCTCGACAGGGGGACTCGGGGAAAAACTGTTTTTT.

The chain carries TRBV12-3 or TRBV12-4 and TRBJ2-1, with TRBD2 matching over 11 bases. This CDR3 has 13 residues. V shed 5 bases and J 10 bases; nucleotides not matched to a gene: 4. The CDR3 spells CASSRTSGREQFF. DNA of the CDR3: TGTGCCAGCAGTAGGACTAGCGGGCGCGAGCAGTTCTTC.

V is TRBV7-2 and J is TRBJ1-1, with a weak D call TRBD1 (6 bases). CDR3 size: 15 residues. Germline V lookup: CDR1 SGHTA, CDR2 FQGNSA. Deletions cut 8 bases from V and 0 bases from J, with 16 bases between. The CDR3 DNA reads as TGTGCCAGCGTTAGGGGGGACGGCCTGAACACTGAAGCTTTCTTT. It translates to CASVRGDGLNTEAFF.

This clonotype was seen a few times. The chain recombines TRBV7-3 with TRBJ2-1, with 9 bases lining up with TRBD1. Germline CDR1 is SGHTA and CDR2 is FQGTGA. This CDR3 contains 15 residues. Unmatched junction bases numbered 7, after V lost 4 bases and J lost 6 bases. CDR3: CASSWGQGVSNEQFF. The CDR3 bases are TGTGCCAGCAGCTGGGGACAGGGAGTCTCCAATGAGCAGTTCTTC.

The chain is built from TRBV10-3 and TRBJ2-1; perhaps D is TRBD1 or TRBD2 (6 bases each). This CDR3 is 13 amino acids long. V lost 6 bases to trimming and J lost 6 bases, with 12 bases between them. Looked up from germline, CDR1 is ENHRY and CDR2 is SYGVKD. The CDR3 protein is CAIREGGANEQFF. The CDR3 DNA reads as TGTGCCATCAGGGAGGGGGGAGCCAATGAGCAGTTCTTC.

This chain joins TRBV4-2 and TRBJ1-1; TRBD1 is a possible D gene (6 bases). This CDR3 is 14 amino acids long. The V gene lost 1 base and the J gene lost 8 bases, with 14 bases spanning the gap. Looked up from germline, CDR1 is LGHNA and CDR2 is YNFKEQ. The DNA of the CDR3 is TGTGCCAGCAGCCAAGTGGGAACAGGGTCGGAAGCTTTCTTT. This gives the protein CASSQVGTGSEAFF.

This clonotype has only a few counts. The genes are TRBV9 and TRBJ1-2; perhaps TRBD1 as D (5 bases). The CDR3 has 16 amino acids. The germline V and J ends were trimmed by 6 bases and 3 bases, with 21 bases remaining between them. Germline V gene sequence: CDR1 SGDLS, CDR2 YYNGEE. CDR3 DNA: TGTGCCAGCACCAAAGGGGCGTCCGGGTGGGACTATGGCTACACCTTC. It yields the protein CASTKGASGWDYGYTF. The full variable domain, completed using reference TRBV9 and TRBJ1-2, is DSGVTQTPKHLITATGQRVTLRCSPRSGDLSVYWYQQSLDQGLQFLIQYYNGEERAKGNILERFSAQQFPDLHSELNLSSLELGDSALYFCASTKGASGWDYGYTFGSGTRLTVV.

V usage is TRBV2 and J usage is TRBJ2-1; 11 nucleotides line up with TRBD2. The tail of the sequence fits TRBJ2-7 better, so the J call may be wrong. The CDR3 sequence is 16 residues long. Germline V gives CDR1 SNHLY, CDR2 FYNNEI. CDR3 DNA: TGTGCCAGCAGCGGCATAGCGGGGGGGCCGGGAAATGAGCAGTACTTC. The encoded protein is CASSGIAGGPGNEQYF.

V usage is TRBV29-1 and J usage is TRBJ2-7; D is possibly TRBD1 (6 bases). CDR3 length: 14 residues. The germline V gene encodes CDR1 SQVTM and CDR2 ANQGSEA. V lost 4 bases to trimming and J lost 0 bases, with 13 bases between them. This CDR3 reads CSVGTGKSSYEQYF. CDR3 in DNA: TGCAGCGTTGGAACAGGGAAGAGCTCCTACGAGCAGTACTTC.